A selection of T cell receptor beta chains follows, all from one sample in a study of T-cell reconstitution after alpha-beta-depleted transplantation in children. TCRdb re-called the PCR reads through MiXCR, storing one row per CDR3 protein. The profile shows under 850,000 distinct CDR3 sequences, around 13% of them singletons. The sequenced sample was PBMCs, obtained before TCRalphabeta/CD19-depleted stem cell transplant. The receptors derive from a girl under 10 years old with congenital amegakaryocytic thrombocytopenia, due to receive a stem cell transplant. Each CDR3 is given with its conserved first and last residue. Each record gives: D gene, J gene, V gene, clone size, CDR3 DNA, CDR3 protein. A D gene is named only where the DNA matches it firmly. Clone size is stated in some rows and not others, as once, few, many or a class when expanded.

d_gene: -; j_gene: TRBJ2-1; v_gene: TRBV20-1; abundance: -; CDR3nt: TGCAGTGCTAGAGATAACGGGGGTAAATACAATGAGCAGTTCTTC; CDR3aa: CSARDNGGKYNEQFF
d_gene: TRBD2; j_gene: TRBJ2-1; v_gene: TRBV18; abundance: few; CDR3nt: TGTGCCAGCTCACCACCGGGACTAGGGATGTTCTTC; CDR3aa: CASSPPGLGMFF
d_gene: -; j_gene: TRBJ1-2; v_gene: TRBV29-1; abundance: many; CDR3nt: TGCAGTGGCGGGGGGACGGGTGATGGCTACACCTTC; CDR3aa: CSGGGTGDGYTF
d_gene: -; j_gene: TRBJ2-1; v_gene: TRBV12-3/TRBV12-4; abundance: many; CDR3nt: TGTGCCAGCAGTTTGGCTAGGGTCGGTGAGCAGTTCTTC; CDR3aa: CASSLARVGEQFF
d_gene: -; j_gene: TRBJ2-5; v_gene: TRBV20-1; abundance: -; CDR3nt: TGCAGTGCTGGTCGCCAGAGACCCAAAGAGACCCAGTACTTC; CDR3aa: CSAGRQRPKETQYF
d_gene: -; j_gene: TRBJ2-5; v_gene: TRBV5-1; abundance: many; CDR3nt: TGCGCCAGCAGCATAGGGCTCCACGAAGAGACCCAGTACTTC; CDR3aa: CASSIGLHEETQYF
d_gene: TRBD1; j_gene: TRBJ2-1; v_gene: TRBV29-1; abundance: few; CDR3nt: TGCAGCGTCGACGGACAGGGGACCAGAACATACAATGAGCAGTTCTTC; CDR3aa: CSVDGQGTRTYNEQFF
d_gene: -; j_gene: TRBJ2-5; v_gene: TRBV3-1; abundance: -; CDR3nt: TGTGCCAGCAGCAACCAGGGAGAGGAGACCCAGTACTTC; CDR3aa: CASSNQGEETQYF
d_gene: TRBD1; j_gene: TRBJ2-7; v_gene: TRBV12-3/TRBV12-4; abundance: -; CDR3nt: TGTGCCAGTGGGATGGGACAGGGTTACGAGCAGTACTTC; CDR3aa: CASGMGQGYEQYF
d_gene: -; j_gene: TRBJ2-3; v_gene: TRBV20-1; abundance: many; CDR3nt: TGCAGTGCTAGCCCCGGGACTGAAAATACGCAGTATTTT; CDR3aa: CSASPGTENTQYF
d_gene: TRBD2; j_gene: TRBJ2-2; v_gene: TRBV20-1; abundance: -; CDR3nt: TGCTGTGCTCCGGTCCGCGGGAGGGCGAACACCGGGGAGCTGTTTTTT; CDR3aa: CCAPVRGRANTGELFF
d_gene: -; j_gene: TRBJ2-3; v_gene: TRBV7-3; abundance: -; CDR3nt: TGTGCCAGCAGCTTCGAGAATACAGATACGCAGTATTTT; CDR3aa: CASSFENTDTQYF
d_gene: -; j_gene: TRBJ2-1; v_gene: TRBV18; abundance: -; CDR3nt: TGTGCCAGCTCACCAAGTGAAGGAAGCGGGTACAATGAGCAGTTCTTC; CDR3aa: CASSPSEGSGYNEQFF
d_gene: -; j_gene: TRBJ2-5; v_gene: TRBV4-1; abundance: -; CDR3nt: TGCGCCAGCAGCCAACACCTACAGGAGACCCAGTACTTC; CDR3aa: CASSQHLQETQYF
d_gene: -; j_gene: TRBJ2-1; v_gene: TRBV12-3/TRBV12-4; abundance: many; CDR3nt: TGTGCCAGCTCTATCGGGCAGACATACAATGAGCAGTTCTTC; CDR3aa: CASSIGQTYNEQFF
d_gene: TRBD2; j_gene: TRBJ2-1; v_gene: TRBV20-1; abundance: -; CDR3nt: TGCAGTGCTAGAGAAGGGAGGGTTTTCGCTACCGAGGTAAATGAGCAGTTCTTC; CDR3aa: CSAREGRVFATEVNEQFF
d_gene: TRBD2; j_gene: TRBJ2-2; v_gene: TRBV23-1; abundance: -; CDR3nt: TGCGCCAGCAGTCAATACCCTTTACTAGCGGGGTCGAGCACCGGGGAGCTGTTTTTT; CDR3aa: CASSQYPLLAGSSTGELFF
d_gene: TRBD2; j_gene: TRBJ2-2; v_gene: TRBV20-1; abundance: many; CDR3nt: TGCAGTGCTCTCGGACTAGCGGGAGGCACCGGGGAGCTGTTTTTT; CDR3aa: CSALGLAGGTGELFF
d_gene: -; j_gene: TRBJ1-2; v_gene: TRBV5-1; abundance: -; CDR3nt: TGCGCCAGCAGCTTGGGCCCCCCGTCCGATATCGGCTACACCTTC; CDR3aa: CASSLGPPSDIGYTF
d_gene: -; j_gene: TRBJ2-1; v_gene: TRBV5-1; abundance: few; CDR3nt: TGCGCCAGCAGCCCCACTAGCCCGAGCTCCTACAATGAGCAGTTCTTC; CDR3aa: CASSPTSPSSYNEQFF
d_gene: -; j_gene: TRBJ2-7; v_gene: TRBV12-3/TRBV12-4; abundance: many; CDR3nt: TGTGCCAGCAGTTTACCCGTCGGCGAGCAGTACTTC; CDR3aa: CASSLPVGEQYF
d_gene: -; j_gene: TRBJ2-3; v_gene: TRBV29-1; abundance: -; CDR3nt: TGCAGCGCCACCCCTAGCGAACCCACAGATACGCAGTATTTT; CDR3aa: CSATPSEPTDTQYF
d_gene: -; j_gene: TRBJ2-2; v_gene: TRBV7-2; abundance: -; CDR3nt: TGTGCCAGCAGCTTAGTAAAGGCGAACACCGGGGAGCTGTTTTTT; CDR3aa: CASSLVKANTGELFF
d_gene: -; j_gene: TRBJ2-1; v_gene: TRBV5-1; abundance: -; CDR3nt: TGCGCCAACAGCCTCGATGGTTCGGGGAATGAGCAGTTCTTC; CDR3aa: CANSLDGSGNEQFF
d_gene: -; j_gene: TRBJ2-1; v_gene: TRBV9; abundance: many; CDR3nt: TGTGCCAGCAATAGTTGGGGCTCCTACAATGAGCAGTTCTTC; CDR3aa: CASNSWGSYNEQFF
d_gene: -; j_gene: TRBJ2-2; v_gene: TRBV5-4; abundance: few; CDR3nt: TGTGCCAGCAGCTTCGGTGGATCTCCCCAAATTGGCACCGGGGAGCTGTTTTTT; CDR3aa: CASSFGGSPQIGTGELFF
d_gene: TRBD1; j_gene: TRBJ1-1; v_gene: TRBV11-2; abundance: -; CDR3nt: TGTGCCAGCAGCCCTACAGGGGGCCTCGAAGCTTTCTTT; CDR3aa: CASSPTGGLEAFF
d_gene: -; j_gene: TRBJ1-1; v_gene: TRBV2; abundance: -; CDR3nt: TGTGCCAGCAGCGGGGCGCCCGGTGCGGGGACTGAAGCTTTCTTT; CDR3aa: CASSGAPGAGTEAFF
d_gene: -; j_gene: TRBJ2-2; v_gene: TRBV29-1; abundance: many; CDR3nt: TGCAGCGTTCTAGGGGGAGCCCTGGACACCGGGGAGCTGTTTTTT; CDR3aa: CSVLGGALDTGELFF
d_gene: -; j_gene: TRBJ2-7; v_gene: TRBV12-3/TRBV12-4; abundance: -; CDR3nt: TGTGCCAGCAGTTTAAGACGGGGGATGAGGGAGCAGTACTTC; CDR3aa: CASSLRRGMREQYF
d_gene: -; j_gene: TRBJ2-3; v_gene: TRBV2; abundance: few; CDR3nt: TGTGCCAGCAGTGACATGCTCTTGGCGGCGGATACGCAGTATTTT; CDR3aa: CASSDMLLAADTQYF
d_gene: -; j_gene: TRBJ2-3; v_gene: TRBV20-1; abundance: few; CDR3nt: TGCAGCCAGCGGACATCCACAGATACGCAGTATTTT; CDR3aa: CSQRTSTDTQYF
d_gene: -; j_gene: TRBJ1-4; v_gene: TRBV20-1; abundance: many; CDR3nt: TGCAGTGCTGGTATCGAAAAACTGTTTTTT; CDR3aa: CSAGIEKLFF
d_gene: TRBD1; j_gene: TRBJ2-1; v_gene: TRBV20-1; abundance: many; CDR3nt: TGCAGTGCTGCCGGACAGGGTGGCCACAATGAGCAGTTCTTC; CDR3aa: CSAAGQGGHNEQFF
d_gene: TRBD1; j_gene: TRBJ1-1; v_gene: TRBV4-1; abundance: -; CDR3nt: TGCGCCAGCAGCCTTATTACCGGGACAGACACTGAAGCTTTCTTT; CDR3aa: CASSLITGTDTEAFF
d_gene: TRBD2; j_gene: TRBJ2-7; v_gene: TRBV29-1; abundance: -; CDR3nt: TGCAGCGTCCTGGGACTAGCGGGAGAGTCGGCCTACGAGCAGTACTTC; CDR3aa: CSVLGLAGESAYEQYF
d_gene: TRBD2; j_gene: TRBJ2-7; v_gene: TRBV5-1; abundance: many; CDR3nt: TGCGCCAGCAGCTTGTACGGGATAAGCGGGAAAGAGCAGTACTTC; CDR3aa: CASSLYGISGKEQYF
d_gene: -; j_gene: TRBJ2-7; v_gene: TRBV4-1; abundance: few; CDR3nt: TGCGCCAGCAGCCAAGTGGGGGGTCCCAAGCGGCACTCCTACGAGCAGTACTTC; CDR3aa: CASSQVGGPKRHSYEQYF
d_gene: -; j_gene: TRBJ2-1; v_gene: TRBV4-1; abundance: -; CDR3nt: TGCGCCAGCAGCCAAGATCGGTGGAGGTATCCCTACAATGAGCAGTTCTTC; CDR3aa: CASSQDRWRYPYNEQFF
d_gene: -; j_gene: TRBJ1-1; v_gene: TRBV5-1; abundance: many; CDR3nt: TGCGCCAGCAGCTTGGTGGAGCGGGCCTCTGAAGCTTTCTTT; CDR3aa: CASSLVERASEAFF
d_gene: -; j_gene: TRBJ2-5; v_gene: TRBV11-2; abundance: many; CDR3nt: TGTGCCAGCAGCTTAAGACTCCAAGAGACCCAGTACTTC; CDR3aa: CASSLRLQETQYF
d_gene: TRBD2; j_gene: TRBJ2-2; v_gene: TRBV5-1; abundance: many; CDR3nt: TGCGCCAGCAGAGAAGCGGCTAGCGGTTTAGGCGGGGAGCTGTTTTTT; CDR3aa: CASREAASGLGGELFF
d_gene: -; j_gene: TRBJ2-7; v_gene: TRBV5-1; abundance: many; CDR3nt: TGCGCCAGCAGCTTATTTGGGACCGAGCAGTACTTC; CDR3aa: CASSLFGTEQYF
d_gene: TRBD2; j_gene: TRBJ2-1; v_gene: TRBV5-1; abundance: many; CDR3nt: TGCGCCAGCAGCTTCTCAGCGGGAGGGACCAATGAGCAGTTCTTC; CDR3aa: CASSFSAGGTNEQFF
d_gene: TRBD2; j_gene: TRBJ2-1; v_gene: TRBV14; abundance: -; CDR3nt: TGTGCCAGCAGCCAGGCCAAGGCGGGAGGGGTTAATGAGCAGTTCTTC; CDR3aa: CASSQAKAGGVNEQFF
d_gene: TRBD2; j_gene: TRBJ2-7; v_gene: TRBV19; abundance: few; CDR3nt: TGTGCCAGTAGTATCGGGCTAGCGGCCTCCTACGAGCAGTACTTC; CDR3aa: CASSIGLAASYEQYF
d_gene: -; j_gene: TRBJ1-1; v_gene: TRBV30; abundance: -; CDR3nt: TGTGCCTGGAGTTCCTTGAACACTGAAGCTTTCTTT; CDR3aa: CAWSSLNTEAFF
d_gene: -; j_gene: TRBJ2-4; v_gene: TRBV19; abundance: few; CDR3nt: TGTGCCAGTAGCCCTGACCGTGGCATTCAGTACTTC; CDR3aa: CASSPDRGIQYF
d_gene: TRBD2; j_gene: TRBJ2-5; v_gene: TRBV6-5; abundance: few; CDR3nt: TGTGCCAGCAGTTCAACTAGCGGGAGCGGAAAGACCCAGTACTTC; CDR3aa: CASSSTSGSGKTQYF
d_gene: -; j_gene: TRBJ1-5; v_gene: TRBV6-1; abundance: few; CDR3nt: TGTGCCAGCAGTGAAGTCTCGGGGGCTTATAGCAATCAGCCCCAGCATTTT; CDR3aa: CASSEVSGAYSNQPQHF
d_gene: -; j_gene: TRBJ1-5; v_gene: TRBV5-1; abundance: many; CDR3nt: TGCGCCAGCAGCTTGGGGGGGCCTGGGAATCAGCCCCAGCATTTT; CDR3aa: CASSLGGPGNQPQHF
d_gene: -; j_gene: TRBJ2-5; v_gene: TRBV7-6; abundance: many; CDR3nt: TGTGCCAGCAGCTTAGACCAAAGCCAAGAGACCCAGTACTTC; CDR3aa: CASSLDQSQETQYF
d_gene: TRBD1; j_gene: TRBJ2-7; v_gene: TRBV4-1; abundance: -; CDR3nt: TGCGCCAGCAGCCAACTCTTGTGGGACAGGGGGCCCTACGAGCAGTACTTC; CDR3aa: CASSQLLWDRGPYEQYF
d_gene: TRBD2; j_gene: TRBJ2-1; v_gene: TRBV7-9; abundance: -; CDR3nt: TGTGCCAGCAGCTTAACTAGCCTAACTAGCGGAGAGCAGTTCTTC; CDR3aa: CASSLTSLTSGEQFF
d_gene: -; j_gene: TRBJ2-2; v_gene: TRBV28; abundance: -; CDR3nt: TGTGCCAGCTTCGATTCCACCGGGGAGCTGTTTTTT; CDR3aa: CASFDSTGELFF
d_gene: -; j_gene: TRBJ2-7; v_gene: TRBV2; abundance: -; CDR3nt: TGTGCCACCAGGGGGCTAGCGGAGAATCTTGGATTGGGGTACTTC; CDR3aa: CATRGLAENLGLGYF
d_gene: -; j_gene: TRBJ1-2; v_gene: TRBV5-1; abundance: few; CDR3nt: TGCGCCAGCAGTTTGGGACCGGTTAACTATGGCTACACCTTC; CDR3aa: CASSLGPVNYGYTF